What follows are 22 T cell receptor beta chains derived from one specimen sequenced in a study of T cells after yellow fever vaccination. One entry per CDR3 protein, called by TCRdb with MiXCR from the 5' RACE reads. The sample carries 310,000 or so distinct CDR3 sequences, 3.6% recorded once. The sequenced sample was PBMCs, obtained on the day of the yellow fever booster vaccination. All receptors derive from a man aged 18-30 years who received the YFV17D yellow fever vaccine.

This chain uses TRBV30 with TRBJ2-1; 7 nucleotides line up with TRBD2. J lost 4 bases, V lost 3 bases, and 3 bases had no gene match. CDR1 and CDR2 from the germline V gene are GTSNPN and SVGIG (reference sequence). This CDR3 is 13 amino acids long. The CDR3 coding sequence is TGTGCCTGGAGCGGGGGGAAATACAATGAGCAGTTCTTC. Translating it yields CAWSGGKYNEQFF.

This clonotype was seen many times. The gene calls are TRBV20-1 and TRBJ2-7; a weak D match, TRBD2 (6 bases). V lost 6 bases and J lost 2, with 23 bases in between. The CDR3 spans 16 residues. Germline-derived CDR1 and CDR2 are DFQATT and SNEGSKA (reference sequence). CDR3 in amino acids: CSAFDGLPDGAYEQYV. CDR3 DNA sequence: TGCAGTGCCTTTGACGGACTACCCGATGGGGCCTACGAGCAGTACGTC.

In its sample, this clonotype was seen many times. V usage is TRBV6-5 and J usage is TRBJ2-1; 8 nucleotides match TRBD2. V was pared by 2 bases and J by 0 bases, with 6 bases of the junction left unmatched. Germline CDR1 and CDR2: MNHEY and SVGAGI. The CDR3 totals 17 residues. The DNA for the CDR3 is TGTGCCAGCAGTTACGTGGCGGGGGGCAACTCCTACAATGAGCAGTTCTTC. It specifies CASSYVAGGNSYNEQFF.

V usage is TRBV4-3 and J usage is TRBJ2-7; TRBD1 aligns across 7 bases. Germline CDR1 reads LGHNA; CDR2 reads YSLEER. V lost 0 bases to trimming and J lost 2 bases; unmatched junction nucleotides: 7. This CDR3 has 16 residues. The CDR3 DNA is TGCGCCAGCAGCCAAGAGTACCGGGACAGAACCTACGAGCAGTACGTC. Residues: CASSQEYRDRTYEQYV.

There are many counts of this clonotype. This chain uses TRBV11-2 with TRBJ1-2; TRBD1 might be the D (5 bases). The CDR3 runs to 13 residues. Germline lookup yields CDR1 SGHAT and CDR2 FQNNGV. V shed 5 bases and J shed 3 bases, with 10 bases lying between them. CDR3 bases: TGTGCCAGCAGCCAAGACAGCTACTATGGCTACACCTTC. This codes for CASSQDSYYGYTF.

This clonotype was picked up many times. V is TRBV5-1 and J is TRBJ1-4; D gene uncertain. V was clipped by 5 bases and J by 0 bases, with 8 bases between them. This CDR3 is built from 14 residues. Germline assignment: CDR1 SGHRS and CDR2 YFSETQ. This chain's CDR3 is CASSERTTNEKLFF. The CDR3 nucleotides read TGCGCCAGCAGTGAGCGGACAACTAATGAAAAACTGTTTTTT.

This clonotype was recorded a few times. The chain employs TRBV12-5 and TRBJ1-5, with TRBD1 matching 7 bases. V lost 3 bases and J lost 0; bases outside the gene matches: 20. CDR3 length: 21 residues. The germline CDR1 and CDR2 sequences are LGHNT and FRNRAP. The CDR3 reads CASGFGKLLGTANNSNQPQHF. The CDR3 DNA reads as TGTGCTAGTGGTTTCGGAAAGTTGCTTGGGACAGCAAACAATAGCAATCAGCCCCAGCATTTT.

This clonotype was found many times. The chain has TRBV5-1 and TRBJ2-5; 10 positions match TRBD1. Unmatched junction bases numbered 7, after V lost 4 bases and J lost 1 base. The CDR3 length is 16 residues. Per the germline V gene, CDR1 is SGHRS and CDR2 is YFSETQ. CDR3 sequence reads: CASSRGQGTLQETQYF. The CDR3 DNA reads as TGCGCCAGCAGCCGGGGACAGGGGACCCTCCAAGAGACCCAGTACTTC.

In this sample, this clonotype turned up many times. The chain is built from TRBV4-3 and TRBJ2-3; a possible D gene is TRBD2 (6 bases). The CDR3 is 16 amino acids. The V gene's germline CDR1 is LGHNA and CDR2 YSLEER. The V gene lost 0 bases and the J gene lost 0 bases, with 10 bases spanning the gap. CDR3 sequence reads: CASSQDLEGSTDTQYF. The CDR3 bases are TGCGCCAGCAGCCAAGATCTGGAGGGGAGCACAGATACGCAGTATTTT.

The table lists this clonotype with many counts. V and J are TRBV4-1 and TRBJ2-2; the D gene is possibly TRBD1 (5 bases). The V end lost 1 base, the J end lost 4 bases, and 19 bases lay between the germline ends. Germline CDR1 is MGHRA and CDR2 is YSYEKL. The CDR3 covers 18 residues. The CDR3: CASSQAADSALSTGELFF. The CDR3 region has the DNA TGCGCCAGCAGCCAAGCCGCAGACAGTGCCTTAAGCACCGGGGAGCTGTTTTTT.

This clonotype was counted a few times. The rearrangement joins TRBV7-2 to TRBJ2-5, with D perhaps matching TRBD2 (6 bases). Germline CDR1 reads SGHTA; CDR2 reads FQGNSA. With 5 bases removed from V and 5 bases from J, the gap between germline ends came to 15 bases. The CDR3 extends over 14 amino acids. CDR3 DNA sequence: TGTGCCAGCAGCCCAACGATAGGGAGGGAGACCCAGTACTTC. It yields the protein CASSPTIGRETQYF.

This clonotype was seen at least ten times. J is TRBJ1-1 and V is TRBV7-4; D gene unclear. The V end was cut by 5 bases, the J end by 1 base, with 5 bases between. The CDR3 is made up of 12 amino acids. Germline-derived CDR1 and CDR2 are SGHVT and SQSDAQ. CDR3 sequence (DNA): TGTGCCAGCAGCCCCCAGAACACTGAAGCTTTCTTT. Its translation is CASSPQNTEAFF.

V gene TRBV6-2 or TRBV6-3 combines with J gene TRBJ2-5; the D is unclear. Germline assignment: CDR1 MNHEY and CDR2 SVGEGT. The CDR3 sequence is 12 residues long. V lost 6 bases, J lost 7 bases, and 12 bases lay in between. The chain's CDR3 is CASREPGGTQYF. DNA of the CDR3: TGTGCCAGCAGAGAACCAGGCGGGACCCAGTACTTC.

This clonotype has ten or more counts. The junction and the germline gene differ at one end; a read error may be behind it. This chain links TRBV7-7 with TRBJ2-1; D possibly uses TRBD1 or TRBD2 (6 bases each). The CDR3 loop spans 15 amino acids. Looked up from germline, CDR1 is SSHAT and CDR2 is FNYEAQ (reference sequence). The CDR3 sequence: CASSTGGSPYNEQFF. The DNA of the CDR3 is TGTGCTAGCAGCACCGGGGGCTCACCCTACAATGAGCAGTTCTTC.

This clonotype was seen ten or more times. The genes are TRBV4-3 and TRBJ2-2; D not resolved. V lost 8 bases and J lost 7, with 23 bases in between. Germline loops: CDR1 LGHNA, CDR2 YSLEER. This CDR3 has 16 amino acids. CDR3 sequence reads: CASGSIIRWRGGELFF. CDR3 coding DNA: TGCGCCAGCGGATCAATAATCCGCTGGAGAGGCGGGGAGCTGTTTTTT.

This clonotype was observed many times. V gene TRBV20-1 combines with J gene TRBJ1-5; tentative D call: TRBD1 (5 bases). Trimming removed 1 base from V and 2 bases from J, with 24 bases in between. CDR3 size: 19 residues. The germline CDR1 and CDR2 sequences are DFQATT and SNEGSKA (reference sequence). Written as DNA, the CDR3 is TGCAGTGCTAGAGGGGCCAGGGCTCAGGGAGATAGCGGCAATCAGCCCCAGCATTTT. This translates into CSARGARAQGDSGNQPQHF.

This clonotype was observed a few times. The chain recombines TRBV7-3 with TRBJ2-2; 9 bases map to TRBD2. The CDR3 length is 18 residues. CDR1 SGHTA and CDR2 FQGTGA come from the germline V gene. Trimming removed 5 bases from V and 0 bases from J; junction bases left unmatched: 10. CDR3 bases: TGTGCCAGCAGCCCAGGTCATAGCGGGGGCTCGAACACCGGGGAGCTGTTTTTT. This translates into CASSPGHSGGSNTGELFF.

This clonotype was counted at least ten times. This chain uses TRBV5-1 with TRBJ2-2; D might be TRBD1 (6 bases). The germline CDR1 and CDR2 sequences are SGHRS and YFSETQ. This CDR3 region has 14 residues. Trimming took 3 bases from V and 4 from J, leaving 10 bases between them. In DNA, the CDR3 is TGCGCCAGCAGCTGGACAGAGGGCACCGGGGAGCTGTTTTTT. Its translation: CASSWTEGTGELFF.

At least ten counts were recorded for this clonotype. The V gene is TRBV5-1, the J gene TRBJ2-7, with 8 bases aligning to TRBD1. Losses at the gene ends were 1 base for V and 5 bases for J; bases not matched to a gene: 2. The CDR3 length is 13 residues. The germline V gene has CDR1 SGHRS and CDR2 YFSETQ. The CDR3 region has the DNA TGCGCCAGCAGCTTGTCAGGGGGCGACGAGCAGTACTTC. It codes for CASSLSGGDEQYF. Filled out from reference TRBV5-1 and TRBJ2-7, the complete variable domain reads KAGVTQTPRYLIKTRGQQVTLSCSPISGHRSVSWYQQTPGQGLQFLFEYFSETQRNKGNFPGRFSGRQFSNSRSEMNVSTLELGDSALYLCASSLSGGDEQYFGPGTRLTVT.

V usage is TRBV20-1 and J usage is TRBJ2-7; D is uncertain. The CDR3 is 14 amino acids. The V gene lost 0 bases and the J gene lost 0 bases, with 9 bases spanning the gap. In germline, CDR1 is DFQATT, CDR2 SNEGSKA (reference sequence). This chain's CDR3 is CSARDMGSSYEQYF. As DNA, the CDR3 is TGCAGTGCTAGAGATATGGGTAGCTCCTACGAGCAGTACTTC.

J is TRBJ2-1 and V is TRBV6-5; no reliable D call. The CDR3 is 12 residues long. CDR1 MNHEY and CDR2 SVGAGI come from the germline V gene. V was clipped by 3 bases and J by 7 bases, with 7 bases between them. Here the CDR3 reads CASSYNGNEQFF. The CDR3, as DNA: TGTGCCAGCAGTTATAACGGGAATGAGCAGTTCTTC.

This clonotype has a count of ten or more. The chain joins TRBV14 to TRBJ2-7; possible D gene TRBD2, 6 bases. V lost 2 bases, J lost 3 bases, and 11 bases lay in between. This CDR3 is 14 amino acids long. Germline values: CDR1 SGHDN, CDR2 FVKESK. CDR3 DNA: TGTGCCAGCAGCCAAACCGGGGGATTCTACGAGCAGTACTTC. Protein sequence: CASSQTGGFYEQYF.